This entry lists 17 T cell receptor beta chains sequenced from one sample in a study of T cells after yellow fever vaccination. TCRdb reprocessed the 5' RACE reads via MiXCR and lists one record per CDR3 protein. This table has about 230,000 distinct CDR3 sequences, roughly 6.2% appearing once. The starting material was CD4+ T cells sorted from PBMCs, obtained on the day of the yellow fever booster vaccination. All receptors come from a man aged 30-40 years who received the YFV17D yellow fever vaccine.

Written as DNA, the CDR3 is TGCAGCGTTGTCGAGACAGTCTCCTACAATGAGCAGTTCTTC. It specifies CSVVETVSYNEQFF. This chain connects TRBV29-1 to TRBJ2-1; D is perhaps TRBD1 (5 bases). Germline-derived CDR1 and CDR2 are SQVTM and ANQGSEA. Between the trimmed V and J ends, which lost 4 bases and 0 bases, there was a span of 10 bases. The CDR3 totals 14 residues.

This clonotype showed up just a few times. The rearrangement links TRBV5-4 to TRBJ2-3; 8 bases are a match to TRBD2. Germline CDR1 is SGHNT and CDR2 is YYREEE (reference sequence). The CDR3 extends over 14 amino acids. Trimming removed 6 bases from V and 2 bases from J; junction bases left unmatched: 5. CDR3 nucleotides: TGTGCCAGCATACTTAGCGGGAACACAGATACGCAGTATTTT. Translation gives CASILSGNTDTQYF.

This clonotype was picked up many times. J is TRBJ2-3 and V is TRBV20-1, with a possible D match to TRBD1 (6 bases). CDR1 and CDR2 (germline): DFQATT, SNEGSKA (reference sequence). Trimming pared 6 bases from V and 4 bases from J, leaving 17 bases between. The CDR3 consists of 14 residues. The CDR3 here is CSAPGQQNADTQYF. The CDR3 nucleotides are TGCAGTGCCCCCGGACAGCAGAACGCAGATACGCAGTATTTT.

The J gene is TRBJ2-3, the V gene TRBV4-3; 9 bases match TRBD2. Per the germline V gene, CDR1 is LGHNA and CDR2 is YSLEER. The ends lost 2 bases at V and 2 bases at J; junction bases unmatched: 14. The CDR3 sequence is 19 residues long. The CDR3 DNA reads as TGCGCCAGCAGCCAATCCCCCACGATAGCGGGAGCGAACACAGATACGCAGTATTTT. It specifies CASSQSPTIAGANTDTQYF.

The table lists this clonotype with many counts. The chain recombines TRBV7-9 with TRBJ1-1; D is undetermined. CDR1 is SEHNR, CDR2 FQNEAQ, per germline (reference sequence). The germline V and J ends were trimmed by 3 bases and 3 bases, with 11 bases remaining between them. The CDR3 consists of 14 residues. CDR3 nucleotide sequence: TGTGCCAGCAGCTTCAACCCACTTGACACTGAAGCTTTCTTT. Encoded protein: CASSFNPLDTEAFF. Complete variable domain (other parts from reference TRBV7-9 and TRBJ1-1): DTGVSQNPRHKITKRGQNVTFRCDPISEHNRLYWYRQTLGQGPEFLTYFQNEAQLEKSRLLSDRFSAERPKGSFSTLEIQRTEQGDSAMYLCASSFNPLDTEAFFGQGTRLTVV.

The rearrangement joins TRBV27 to TRBJ2-5, with D unclear. The CDR3 has 13 amino acids. V shed 5 bases and J shed 7 bases, with 14 bases lying between them. Germline CDR1 reads MNHEY; CDR2 reads SMNVEV (reference sequence). CDR3 loop: CASSLQVMGTQYF. The CDR3 bases are TGTGCCAGCAGTCTCCAGGTTATGGGGACCCAGTACTTC.

This clonotype has just a few counts. The V gene is TRBV19, the J gene TRBJ2-1, with D perhaps TRBD2 (6 bases). This CDR3 has 15 amino acids. V shed 1 base and J shed 1 base, with 8 bases lying between them. Germline V gene data show CDR1 as LNHDA and CDR2 as SQIVND (reference sequence). CDR3 residues: CASSIGGRSYNEQFF. In DNA, the CDR3 is TGTGCCAGTAGTATAGGTGGGAGGTCCTACAATGAGCAGTTCTTC.

This clonotype was observed a handful of times. The chain couples TRBV6-2 or TRBV6-3 to TRBJ2-7; 10 bases agree with TRBD2. Trimming at V came to 6 bases and at J to 7 bases, leaving 3 bases not matched to a gene. Germline CDR1 and CDR2: MNHEY and SVGEGT. This CDR3 region has 12 residues. The CDR3 DNA is TGTGCCAGCAGGACGACTAGCGGGGAGCAGTACTTC. Translating gives CASRTTSGEQYF.

This clonotype was picked up a small number of times. The J gene is TRBJ2-7, the V gene TRBV3-1; no definite D call. V was cut by 3 bases and J by 6 bases, with 12 bases left in between. From germline, CDR1 is LGHDT and CDR2 YNNKEL (reference sequence). The CDR3 loop spans 13 amino acids. The CDR3 loop is CASSQVLASEQYF. CDR3 DNA: TGTGCCAGCAGCCAGGTCTTAGCTTCCGAGCAGTACTTC.

This clonotype has a handful of counts. Here the CDR3 reads CASSFMGSFGYEQYF. The DNA for the CDR3 is TGTGCCAGCAGTTTCATGGGGTCCTTTGGCTACGAGCAGTACTTC. The V call is TRBV6-5, the J call TRBJ2-7; D uncertain. Deletions cut 4 bases from V and 3 bases from J, with 16 bases between. This CDR3 has 15 amino acids. Germline CDR1 reads MNHEY; CDR2 reads SVGAGI.

The sample holds one count of this clonotype. DNA of the CDR3: TGCGCCAGCAGCTGGGGACGGACAGGGGAGAAAGAGACCCAGTACTTC. Amino acid sequence: CASSWGRTGEKETQYF. The genes are TRBV5-1 and TRBJ2-5; 9 bases are shared with TRBD1. The germline gives CDR1 SGHRS, CDR2 YFSETQ. The CDR3 sequence is 16 residues long. V shed 3 bases, J shed 3 bases, and the junction held 9 bases outside the gene matches.

This chain joins TRBV18 and TRBJ1-2, with TRBD1 as a possible D gene (6 bases). CDR1 KGHSH and CDR2 LQKENI come from the germline V gene. Trimming took 5 bases from V and 2 from J, leaving 9 bases between them. The length of the CDR3 is 13 residues. The CDR3 DNA reads as TGTGCCAGCTCAGACGGACAGAACTATGGCTACACCTTC. Its translation is CASSDGQNYGYTF.

This clonotype has just a few counts. The chain carries TRBV12-3 or TRBV12-4 and TRBJ2-6; D gene uncertain. There are 11 residues in the CDR3. Trimming stripped 8 bases from V and 6 bases from J, with 5 bases between. The CDR3 DNA reads TGTGCCAGCGCCACGGCCAACGTCCTGACTTTC. It is translated as CASATANVLTF.

The chain joins TRBV20-1 to TRBJ2-7, with D maybe TRBD2 (6 bases). Trimming shortened V by 5 bases and J by 7 bases, and 18 bases separated the two germline ends. Germline V CDR1 and CDR2: DFQATT, SNEGSKA (reference sequence). The CDR3 is 13 amino acids. The CDR3 nucleotides read TGCAGTGCTTTTCGGACTGCACGGGAGGAGCAGTACTTC. This codes for CSAFRTAREEQYF.

This sequence joins TRBV15 and TRBJ1-2; D remains unclear. The CDR3 totals 16 residues. V was clipped by 2 bases and J by 0 bases, with 13 bases between them. CDR1 is LNHNV, CDR2 YYDKDF, per germline (reference sequence). The CDR3 nucleotides read TGTGCCACCAGCAGATCCACCTACGCTACTAACTATGGCTACACCTTC. Encoded protein: CATSRSTYATNYGYTF.

This clonotype was counted ten times or more. This sequence joins TRBV20-1 and TRBJ2-7; 13 bases align to TRBD2. V trimming: 6 bases; J trimming: 3 bases; junction bases outside the gene matches: 5. Germline values: CDR1 DFQATT, CDR2 SNEGSKA (reference sequence). This CDR3 is built from 14 residues. The CDR3 is CSARLAGGIYEQYF. In nucleotides, the CDR3 is TGCAGTGCAAGACTAGCGGGAGGAATCTACGAGCAGTACTTC.

This clonotype showed up just a few times. The V gene is TRBV11-2, the J gene TRBJ1-1; D is unclear. Germline V gene sequence: CDR1 SGHAT, CDR2 FQNNGV. CDR3 size: 15 residues. The V end lost 4 bases, the J end lost 5 bases, and 17 bases lay between the germline ends. Here the CDR3 reads CASSSSTPSYTEAFF. The CDR3 DNA reads as TGTGCCAGCAGCTCATCGACCCCATCTTATACTGAAGCTTTCTTT. Complete variable domain (other parts from reference TRBV11-2 and TRBJ1-1): EAGVAQSPRYKIIEKRQSVAFWCNPISGHATLYWYQQILGQGPKLLIQFQNNGVVDDSQLPKDRFSAERLKGVDSTLKIQPAKLEDSAVYLCASSSSTPSYTEAFFGQGTRLTVV.